Presented here are 21 T cell receptor beta chains from one specimen sequenced in a study of blood T cell repertoires in COVID-19. Repertoires were generated with immunoSEQ multiplex PCR, while TCRdb's copy carries only in-frame clones and drops some. The sample has 470,000 or so clones; roughly 88% are singletons. The sample consisted of peripheral blood. These receptors came from a human donor in a cohort sampled during active COVID-19.

This rearrangement joins TRBV6-2 or TRBV6-3 to TRBJ2-2; 9 bases align to TRBD2. The germline CDR1 and CDR2 sequences are MNHEY and SVGEGT. J gave up 6 bases and V 2 bases, and 13 bases lay outside the gene matches. The CDR3 length is 18 residues. CDR3: CASSYSRLAGVIAGELFF. The CDR3 DNA is TGTGCCAGCAGTTACAGCCGCTTAGCGGGAGTTATCGCCGGGGAGCTGTTTTTT.

This clone has just one count. V usage is TRBV15 and J usage is TRBJ1-2; TRBD1 matches 7 bases. This CDR3 is 13 amino acids long. V dropped 9 bases and J dropped 8; count of bases not matched to a gene: 12. The V gene's germline CDR1 is LNHNV and CDR2 YYDKDF (reference sequence). The CDR3 spells CATSNRGAGGYTF. As DNA, the CDR3 is TGTGCCACTTCGAACAGGGGAGCGGGCGGCTACACCTTC.

This clone was seen a few times. The gene calls are TRBV6-5 and TRBJ1-1; TRBD1 is a possible D gene (5 bases). Germline V CDR1 and CDR2: MNHEY, SVGAGI. This CDR3 region has 13 residues. Deletions cut 0 bases from V and 5 bases from J, with 7 bases between. CDR3 nucleotide sequence: TGTGCCAGCAGTTACTCGCAGGGAACTGAAGCTTTCTTT. Amino acid sequence: CASSYSQGTEAFF.

The V call is TRBV28, the J call TRBJ2-6; D not certain. This CDR3 spans 15 amino acids. CDR1 is MDHEN, CDR2 SYDVKM, per germline. Between the trimmed V and J ends, which lost 4 bases and 1 base, there was a span of 8 bases. CDR3 sequence: CASSSLGSGANVLTF. Written as DNA, the CDR3 is TGTGCCAGCAGTTCCCTCGGGTCTGGGGCCAACGTCCTGACTTTC.

The chain links TRBV11-3 to TRBJ2-1, with TRBD1 matching 9 bases. Germline values: CDR1 SGHNT, CDR2 YENEEA. V lost 4 bases to trimming and J lost 8 bases; unmatched junction nucleotides: 6. CDR3 length: 14 amino acids. The CDR3, as DNA: TGTGCCAGCAGCTCCCGGACAGGGGATGATGAGCAGTTCTTC. It codes for CASSSRTGDDEQFF. Full variable domain (remainder filled in from reference TRBV11-3 and TRBJ2-1): EAGVVQSPRYKIIEKKQPVAFWCNPISGHNTLYWYLQNLGQGPELLIRYENEEAVDDSQLPKDRFSAERLKGVDSTLKIQPAELGDSAVYLCASSSRTGDDEQFFGPGTRLTVL.

This chain joins TRBV29-1 and TRBJ1-2; D not resolved. V dropped 6 bases and J dropped 6 bases, with 11 bases sitting between them. CDR3 length: 11 amino acids. Germline V CDR1 and CDR2: SQVTM, ANQGSEA. The CDR3 reads CSVRANDGYTF. The DNA of the CDR3 is TGCAGCGTGAGGGCCAATGATGGCTACACCTTC.

The genes are TRBV28 and TRBJ2-3; perhaps TRBD2 as D (5 bases). Germline values: CDR1 MDHEN, CDR2 SYDVKM. The CDR3 extends over 14 amino acids. V dropped 2 bases and J dropped 9 bases, with 15 bases sitting between them. The CDR3 nucleotides read TGTGCCAGCAGTTTAATCGCCCCGGGGAGAACGCAGTATTTT. Translation: CASSLIAPGRTQYF.

This sequence joins TRBV10-1 and TRBJ2-1; D perhaps matches TRBD2 (6 bases). The germline gives CDR1 WNHNN, CDR2 SYGVQD (reference sequence). V was pared by 2 bases and J by 7 bases, with 15 bases between. The CDR3 covers 15 residues. The chain's CDR3 is CASSETEGRGNEQFF. CDR3 DNA sequence: TGCGCCAGCAGTGAGACGGAGGGCCGGGGAAATGAGCAGTTCTTC.

The J gene is TRBJ2-3, the V gene TRBV7-3, with TRBD1 identical over 7 bases. Germline CDR1 SGHTA, CDR2 FQGTGA. This CDR3 comprises 17 residues. Trimming took 5 bases from V and 5 from J; bases not matched to a gene: 16. CDR3 DNA sequence: TGTGCCAGCAGCCCTCAACAGGGGCGCAGGATAAGAGATACGCAGTATTTT. Translated, it gives CASSPQQGRRIRDTQYF.

The V and J genes are TRBV27 and TRBJ2-7; 9 bases map to TRBD1. The CDR3 loop spans 15 amino acids. With 7 bases clipped from V and 2 bases from J, the junction kept 9 bases outside the gene matches. Germline V gene data show CDR1 as MNHEY and CDR2 as SMNVEV (reference sequence). CDR3 sequence (DNA): TGTGCCAGCACCTCCTGGACAGGGGAGACCTACGAGCAGTACTTC. It translates to CASTSWTGETYEQYF.

V and J are TRBV5-1 and TRBJ2-3; 13 bases are shared with TRBD2. The germline gives CDR1 SGHRS, CDR2 YFSETQ. CDR3 size: 17 residues. The trim removed 0 bases at V and 6 bases at J, leaving 7 bases unmatched. This CDR3 is CASSLGPTSGRADTQYF. CDR3 DNA: TGCGCCAGCAGCTTGGGCCCCACTAGCGGGAGGGCGGATACGCAGTATTTT.

The chain has TRBV4-3 and TRBJ1-5; 8 bases are shared with TRBD1. The V gene end was trimmed by 0 bases and the J gene end by 0 bases; junction bases not matched to a gene: 7. The CDR3 length is 18 residues. The V gene's germline CDR1 is LGHNA and CDR2 YSLEER. CDR3 amino acids: CASSQDPGTGYSNQPQHF. CDR3 sequence (DNA): TGCGCCAGCAGCCAAGATCCGGGGACAGGTTATAGCAATCAGCCCCAGCATTTT.

V gene TRBV11-1 combines with J gene TRBJ2-1; D call uncertain. V gave up 6 bases and J gave up 7 bases, with 7 bases separating them. Germline V gene lookup returns CDR1 SGHAT and CDR2 FQDESV (reference sequence). This CDR3 comprises 11 residues. CDR3 loop: CASRQPNEQFF. DNA for the CDR3: TGTGCCAGCAGACAACCAAATGAGCAGTTCTTC.

This chain links TRBV19 with TRBJ2-2; tentatively, D is TRBD1 (5 bases). Germline V lookup: CDR1 LNHDA, CDR2 SQIVND (reference sequence). With 1 base removed from V and 4 bases from J, the gap between germline ends came to 10 bases. This CDR3 comprises 15 residues. The DNA for the CDR3 is TGTGCCAGTAGTATAGTGCAGGGCGGCACCGGGGAGCTGTTTTTT. Its protein product is CASSIVQGGTGELFF.

The V gene is TRBV7-6, the J gene TRBJ1-3; weak D call: TRBD1 (5 bases). Trimming pared 0 bases from V and 1 base from J, leaving 13 bases between. CDR3 length: 17 amino acids. Germline V gene lookup returns CDR1 SGHVS and CDR2 FNYEAQ. This CDR3 is CASSLAGSTVSGNTIYF. In DNA, the CDR3 is TGTGCCAGCAGCTTAGCAGGGTCGACAGTTTCTGGAAACACCATATATTTT.

The gene calls are TRBV5-8 and TRBJ1-1; possible D gene TRBD1, 6 bases. Germline loops: CDR1 SGHTS, CDR2 YDEGEE. Trimming stripped 0 bases from V and 5 bases from J, with 14 bases between. The CDR3 runs to 15 residues. In DNA, the CDR3 is TGTGCCAGCAGCTTGGGGCTGGGGGCGAGGACTGAAGCTTTCTTT. It yields the protein CASSLGLGARTEAFF.

The gene calls are TRBV27 and TRBJ2-1, with 8 bases matching TRBD2. With V trimmed by 3 bases and J by 0 bases, 19 bases remained unmatched. The CDR3 sequence is 21 residues long. The germline CDR1 and CDR2 sequences are MNHEY and SMNVEV (reference sequence). CDR3 sequence reads: CASSFSLGGSGDPISYNEQFF. CDR3 DNA sequence: TGTGCCAGCAGTTTCTCCCTTGGGGGTAGCGGGGATCCGATCTCCTACAATGAGCAGTTCTTC.

This clone was detected only a few times. This chain connects TRBV6-2 or TRBV6-3 to TRBJ1-2, with 9 nucleotides matching TRBD1. V was clipped by 2 bases and J by 7 bases; unmatched bases: 8. The germline CDR1 and CDR2 sequences are MNHEY and SVGEGT. The CDR3 has 15 residues. The CDR3 DNA reads as TGTGCCAGCAGTTACACCGGACAGGGGAGACCTGGCTACACCTTC. It encodes CASSYTGQGRPGYTF.

The rearrangement uses TRBV19 and TRBJ1-2, with a possible D match to TRBD1 (5 bases). Germline CDR1 is LNHDA and CDR2 is SQIVND (reference sequence). The ends were cut back, 5 bases at V and 8 bases at J, with 12 bases in the middle. CDR3 length: 12 amino acids. The CDR3 DNA reads as TGTGCCAGTAGTTCCGGGACTTACGGCTACACCTTC. Translated: CASSSGTYGYTF.

A single count supports this clone. This same CDR3 is encoded by further DNA sequences in the sample. The chain joins TRBV5-1 to TRBJ1-6, with D tentatively TRBD1 (6 bases). V lost 0 bases, J lost 5 bases, and 9 bases lay in between. This CDR3 comprises 15 residues. The germline V gene has CDR1 SGHRS and CDR2 YFSETQ. As DNA, the CDR3 is TGCGCCAGCAGCTTGGGGCGGACAGATAATTCACCCCTCCACTTT. It encodes CASSLGRTDNSPLHF. The complete variable domain, with remaining parts taken from reference TRBV5-1 and TRBJ1-6, reads KAGVTQTPRYLIKTRGQQVTLSCSPISGHRSVSWYQQTPGQGLQFLFEYFSETQRNKGNFPGRFSGRQFSNSRSEMNVSTLELGDSALYLCASSLGRTDNSPLHFGNGTRLTVT.

Regarding this clone: This sample includes further DNA sequences coding for the same CDR3. The V call is TRBV18, the J call TRBJ2-5; TRBD1 matches at 8 bases. The CDR3 extends over 15 amino acids. Germline V gene sequence: CDR1 KGHSH, CDR2 LQKENI. Germline trimming cut 3 bases from V and 1 base from J; bases unmatched to any gene: 4. Here the CDR3 reads CASSPLGQAQETQYF. DNA of the CDR3: TGTGCCAGCTCACCCCTGGGACAGGCCCAAGAGACCCAGTACTTC.